The 17 T cell receptor beta chains reported below all come from one sample, sequenced in a study of control samples from healthy donors and cancer patients. Libraries were prepared by immunoSEQ multiplex PCR; TCRdb keeps only in-frame clonotypes and omits some of them. This table has 130,000 or so clones, roughly 90% appearing once. Sequencing input: blood. These TCRs come from a woman in her forties or fifties in good health.

V is TRBV28 and J is TRBJ2-7, with 11 bases fitting TRBD2. The CDR3 is 14 residues long. From germline, CDR1 is MDHEN and CDR2 SYDVKM. V dropped 5 bases and J dropped 0; count of bases not matched to a gene: 0. The CDR3 loop reads CASSLAGGSYEQYF. The CDR3 DNA reads as TGTGCCAGCAGTCTAGCGGGAGGCTCCTACGAGCAGTACTTC. Drawing the rest from reference TRBV28 and TRBJ2-7, the complete variable domain is DVKVTQSSRYLVKRTGEKVFLECVQDMDHENMFWYRQDPGLGLRLIYFSYDVKMKEKGDIPEGYSVSREKKERFSLILESASTNQTSMYLCASSLAGGSYEQYFGPGTRLTVT.

V usage is TRBV2 and J usage is TRBJ2-2, with 8 bases aligning to TRBD1. This CDR3 has 15 residues. Trimming at V came to 4 bases and at J to 6 bases, leaving 7 bases not matched to a gene. Germline V gives CDR1 SNHLY, CDR2 FYNNEI. The CDR3 DNA follows: TGTGCCAGCAGTGGGCAGACAGGGGTCCCCGGGGAGCTGTTTTTT. Residues: CASSGQTGVPGELFF.

The chain has TRBV6-5 and TRBJ1-1; 8 positions agree with TRBD1. Trimming removed 4 bases from V and 2 bases from J; junction bases left unmatched: 3. The CDR3 runs to 14 residues. Germline V gene data show CDR1 as MNHEY and CDR2 as SVGAGI. CDR3: CASSLQGVNTEAFF. In nucleotides, the CDR3 is TGTGCCAGCAGTTTACAGGGGGTCAACACTGAAGCTTTCTTT.

The genes are TRBV10-2 and TRBJ1-5, with D possibly being TRBD1 (5 bases). Trimming took 5 bases from V and 4 from J, leaving 12 bases between them. Germline V lookup: CDR1 WSHSY, CDR2 SAAADI. This CDR3 comprises 14 residues. CDR3: CASSPGLMNQPQHF. As DNA, the CDR3 is TGCGCCAGCAGTCCAGGGCTTATGAATCAGCCCCAGCATTTT.

The J gene is TRBJ1-1, the V gene TRBV5-1; D is unclear. From germline, CDR1 is SGHRS and CDR2 YFSETQ. V was pared by 0 bases and J by 0 bases, with 9 bases between. This CDR3 is built from 15 residues. CDR3 bases: TGCGCCAGCAGCTTGGGCAGAGCGGTGAACACTGAAGCTTTCTTT. Translation: CASSLGRAVNTEAFF.

This chain links TRBV7-8 with TRBJ2-1; 10 nucleotides line up with TRBD2. The CDR3 contains 15 residues. The germline V gene encodes CDR1 SGHVS and CDR2 FQNEAQ. J was trimmed by 7 bases and V by 5 bases; bases with no gene match: 8. The CDR3 region has the DNA TGTGCCAGCAGCCCTCGTAGCGGGGGGTATAATGAGCAGTTCTTC. This encodes CASSPRSGGYNEQFF.

The V gene is TRBV28, the J gene TRBJ2-5; D unresolved. The CDR3 spans 12 residues. The germline CDR1 and CDR2 sequences are MDHEN and SYDVKM. V shed 3 bases and J shed 1 base, with 3 bases lying between them. The CDR3 DNA reads TGTGCCAGCAGTTTGACCCAAGAGACCCAGTACTTC. Amino acid sequence: CASSLTQETQYF.

This sequence joins TRBV5-1 and TRBJ1-4, with 8 positions matching TRBD1. The CDR3 covers 16 residues. The junction had 5 bases not matched to a gene; V was cut back by 0 bases and J by 4 bases. Germline assignment: CDR1 SGHRS and CDR2 YFSETQ. CDR3 DNA sequence: TGCGCCAGCAGCTTGGCCCCCGGACAGGGTAATGAAAAACTGTTTTTT. Translated, it gives CASSLAPGQGNEKLFF.

The chain joins TRBV6-5 to TRBJ1-2, with 9 bases aligning to TRBD1. This CDR3 spans 13 amino acids. The ends lost 6 bases at V and 4 bases at J; junction bases unmatched: 3. Germline V gene data show CDR1 as MNHEY and CDR2 as SVGAGI. The CDR3 here is CASRKTGGYGYTF. DNA of the CDR3: TGTGCCAGCAGAAAGACAGGGGGCTATGGCTACACCTTC.

This rearrangement joins TRBV7-9 to TRBJ1-1; D remains unclear. V shed 1 base and J shed 11 bases, with 11 bases lying between them. This CDR3 contains 12 residues. Germline CDR1 and CDR2: SEHNR and FQNEAQ (reference sequence). The CDR3 DNA sequence: TGTGCCAGCAGCTTAGGCCCCCTGGGGGCTTTCTTT. This encodes CASSLGPLGAFF.

The chain employs TRBV6-6 and TRBJ2-7, with a possible D match to TRBD1 (5 bases). V was clipped by 4 bases and J by 2 bases, with 12 bases between them. CDR1 MNHNY and CDR2 SVGAGI come from the germline V gene (reference sequence). The CDR3 covers 14 residues. The CDR3: CASSLTAKTYEQYF. The CDR3, as DNA: TGTGCCAGCAGTTTGACAGCTAAGACCTACGAGCAGTACTTC.

The V and J genes are TRBV2 and TRBJ1-2, with TRBD1 identical over 8 bases. Germline CDR1 and CDR2: SNHLY and FYNNEI. V trimming: 7 bases; J trimming: 3 bases; junction bases outside the gene matches: 7. CDR3 length: 14 residues. CDR3: CASNQDREDYGYTF. Written as DNA, the CDR3 is TGTGCCAGCAACCAGGACAGGGAGGACTATGGCTACACCTTC.

The chain carries TRBV6-6 and TRBJ2-7, with 9 bases that match TRBD2. This CDR3 is built from 17 residues. The V gene's germline CDR1 is MNHNY and CDR2 SVGAGI (reference sequence). The V gene end was trimmed by 5 bases and the J gene end by 0 bases; junction bases not matched to a gene: 11. CDR3 sequence: CASSLRVSGSFSYEQYF. The CDR3 DNA is TGTGCCAGCAGTCTCCGGGTTAGCGGGAGTTTCTCCTACGAGCAGTACTTC.

This chain uses TRBV10-1 with TRBJ1-1; D not certain. V lost 6 bases and J lost 1, with 18 bases in between. The CDR3 totals 16 residues. Germline loops: CDR1 WNHNN, CDR2 SYGVQD (reference sequence). Written as DNA, the CDR3 is TGCGCCAGCAGCCACAGAATGGCCGGATCGAACACTGAAGCTTTCTTT. Translation: CASSHRMAGSNTEAFF.

V and J are TRBV19 and TRBJ1-5, with unresolved D. The germline gives CDR1 LNHDA, CDR2 SQIVND (reference sequence). The CDR3 totals 15 residues. The V end was cut by 3 bases, the J end by 7 bases, with 16 bases between. CDR3 loop: CASSIDGGTGQPQHF. CDR3 coding DNA: TGTGCCAGTAGTATCGATGGTGGCACGGGGCAGCCCCAGCATTTT.

The V gene is TRBV29-1, the J gene TRBJ1-2; TRBD1 aligns across 7 bases. The CDR3 sequence is 11 residues long. The junction had 5 bases not matched to a gene; V was cut back by 7 bases and J by 6 bases. From germline, CDR1 is SQVTM and CDR2 ANQGSEA. The DNA of the CDR3 is TGCAGCGCCAGGGGGGGGAATGGCTACACCTTC. It specifies CSARGGNGYTF.

J is TRBJ1-2 and V is TRBV25-1, with D uncertain. Deletions cut 4 bases from V and 5 bases from J, with 11 bases between. There are 13 residues in the CDR3. The germline CDR1 and CDR2 sequences are MGHDK and SYGVNS. CDR3 residues: CASSAPYVYGYTF. The CDR3 region has the DNA TGTGCCAGCAGTGCCCCGTATGTTTATGGCTACACCTTC.